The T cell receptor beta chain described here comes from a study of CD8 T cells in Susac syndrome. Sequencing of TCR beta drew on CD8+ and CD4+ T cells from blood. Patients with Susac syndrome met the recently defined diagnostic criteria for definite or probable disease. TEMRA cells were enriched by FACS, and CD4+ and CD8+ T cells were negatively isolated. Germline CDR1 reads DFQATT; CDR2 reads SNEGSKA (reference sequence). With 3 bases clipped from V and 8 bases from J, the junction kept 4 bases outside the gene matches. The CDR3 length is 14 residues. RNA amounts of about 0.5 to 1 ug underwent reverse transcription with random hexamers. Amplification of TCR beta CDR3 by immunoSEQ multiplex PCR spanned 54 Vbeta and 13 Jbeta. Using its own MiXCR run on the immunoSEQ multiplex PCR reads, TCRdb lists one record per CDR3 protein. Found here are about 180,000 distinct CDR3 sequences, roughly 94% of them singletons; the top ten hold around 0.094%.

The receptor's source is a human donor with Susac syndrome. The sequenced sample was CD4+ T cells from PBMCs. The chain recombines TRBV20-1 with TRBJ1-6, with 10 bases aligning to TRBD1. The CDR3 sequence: CSASGGQGDSPLHF. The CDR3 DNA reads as TGCAGTGCTAGTGGCGGACAGGGGGATTCACCCCTCCACTTT.